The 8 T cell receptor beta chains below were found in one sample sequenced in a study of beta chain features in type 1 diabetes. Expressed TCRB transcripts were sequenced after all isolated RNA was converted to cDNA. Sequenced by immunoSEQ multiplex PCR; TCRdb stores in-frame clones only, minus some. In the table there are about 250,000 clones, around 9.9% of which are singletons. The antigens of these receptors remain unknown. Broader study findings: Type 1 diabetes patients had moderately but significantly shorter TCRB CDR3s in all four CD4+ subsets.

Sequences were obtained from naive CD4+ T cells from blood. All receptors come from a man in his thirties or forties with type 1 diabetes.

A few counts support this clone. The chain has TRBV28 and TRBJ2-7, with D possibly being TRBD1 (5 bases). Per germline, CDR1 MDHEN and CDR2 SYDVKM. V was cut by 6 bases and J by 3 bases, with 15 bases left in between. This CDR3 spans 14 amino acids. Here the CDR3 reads CASSRYRINYEQYF. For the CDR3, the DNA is TGTGCCAGCAGCCGTTACAGGATTAACTACGAGCAGTACTTC.

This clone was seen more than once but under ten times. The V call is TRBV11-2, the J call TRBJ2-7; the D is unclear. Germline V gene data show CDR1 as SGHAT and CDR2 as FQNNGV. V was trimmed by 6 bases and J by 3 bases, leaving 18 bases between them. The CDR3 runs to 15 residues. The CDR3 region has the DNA TGTGCCAGCAGTTTAACGCGAGGCAGAAACTACGAGCAGTACTTC. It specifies CASSLTRGRNYEQYF.

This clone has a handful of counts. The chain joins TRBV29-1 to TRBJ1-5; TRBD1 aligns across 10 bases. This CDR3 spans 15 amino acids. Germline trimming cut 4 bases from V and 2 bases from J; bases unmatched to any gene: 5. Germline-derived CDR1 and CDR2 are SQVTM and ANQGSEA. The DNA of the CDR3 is TGCAGCGTTGTCTCCGGGACAGGGGGCAATCAGCCCCAGCATTTT. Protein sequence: CSVVSGTGGNQPQHF.

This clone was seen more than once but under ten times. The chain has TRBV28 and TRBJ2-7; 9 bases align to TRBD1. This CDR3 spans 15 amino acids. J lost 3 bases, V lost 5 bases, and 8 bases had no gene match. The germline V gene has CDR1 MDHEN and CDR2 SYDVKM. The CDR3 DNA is TGTGCCAGCAGTCCTTGGGGACAGGGTAACTACGAGCAGTACTTC. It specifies CASSPWGQGNYEQYF.

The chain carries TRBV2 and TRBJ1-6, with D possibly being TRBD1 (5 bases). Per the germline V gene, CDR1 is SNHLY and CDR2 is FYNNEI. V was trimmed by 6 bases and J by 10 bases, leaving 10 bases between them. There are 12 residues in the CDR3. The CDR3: CASRWTRSPLHF. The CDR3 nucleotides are TGTGCCAGCAGGTGGACACGATCACCCCTCCACTTT.

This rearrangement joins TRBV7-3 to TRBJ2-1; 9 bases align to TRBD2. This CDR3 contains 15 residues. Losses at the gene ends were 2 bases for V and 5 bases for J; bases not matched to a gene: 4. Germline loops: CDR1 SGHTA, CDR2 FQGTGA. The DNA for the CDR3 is TGTGCCAGCAGCTTACGGCTAGCGGGGAACAATGAGCAGTTCTTC. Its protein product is CASSLRLAGNNEQFF.

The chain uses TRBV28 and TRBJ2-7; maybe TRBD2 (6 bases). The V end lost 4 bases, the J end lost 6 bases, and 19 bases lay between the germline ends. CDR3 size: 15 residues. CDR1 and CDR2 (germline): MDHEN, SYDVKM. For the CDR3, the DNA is TGTGCCAGCAGTTCATCCGGGACTGCGAATTTCGAGCAGTACTTC. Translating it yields CASSSSGTANFEQYF.

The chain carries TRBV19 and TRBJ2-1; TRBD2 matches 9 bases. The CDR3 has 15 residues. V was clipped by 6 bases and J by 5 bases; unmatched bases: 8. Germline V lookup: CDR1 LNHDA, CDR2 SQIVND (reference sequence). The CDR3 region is CASSSSGGGHNEQFF. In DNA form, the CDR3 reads TGTGCCAGTAGCAGTAGCGGGGGCGGTCACAATGAGCAGTTCTTC.